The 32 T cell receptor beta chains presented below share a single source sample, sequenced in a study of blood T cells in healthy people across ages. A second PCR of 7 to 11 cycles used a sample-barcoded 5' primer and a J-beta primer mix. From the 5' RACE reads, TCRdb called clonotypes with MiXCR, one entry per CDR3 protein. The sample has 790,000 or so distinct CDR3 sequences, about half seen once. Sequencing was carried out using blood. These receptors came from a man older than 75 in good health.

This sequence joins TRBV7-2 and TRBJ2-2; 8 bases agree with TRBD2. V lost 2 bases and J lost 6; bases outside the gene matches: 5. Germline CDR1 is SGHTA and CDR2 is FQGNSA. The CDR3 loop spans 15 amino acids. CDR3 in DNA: TGTGCCAGCAGCTTAATGGGACTAGGTCCCGGGGAGCTGTTTTTT. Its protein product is CASSLMGLGPGELFF.

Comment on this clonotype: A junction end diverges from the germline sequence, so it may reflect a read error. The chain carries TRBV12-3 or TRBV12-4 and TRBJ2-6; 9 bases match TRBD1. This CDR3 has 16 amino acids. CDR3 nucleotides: TGTGCCAGCAGCTTGACAGGGGGATCTGGGACCAACGTCCTGACTTTC. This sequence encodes CASSLTGGSGTNVLTF.

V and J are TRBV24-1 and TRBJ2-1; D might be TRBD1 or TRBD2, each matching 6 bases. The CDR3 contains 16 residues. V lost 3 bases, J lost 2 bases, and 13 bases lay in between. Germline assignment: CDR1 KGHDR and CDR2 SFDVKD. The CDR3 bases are TGTGCCACCAGTGATACAGGGAGGTTAACCTACAATGAGCAGTTCTTC. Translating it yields CATSDTGRLTYNEQFF.

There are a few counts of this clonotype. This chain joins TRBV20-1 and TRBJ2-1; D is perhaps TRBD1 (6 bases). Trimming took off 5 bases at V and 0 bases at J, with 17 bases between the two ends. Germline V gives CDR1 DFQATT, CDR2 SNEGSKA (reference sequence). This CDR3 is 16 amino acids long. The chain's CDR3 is CSAPRSGESSYNEQFF. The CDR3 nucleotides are TGCAGTGCTCCTCGTTCAGGGGAAAGCTCCTACAATGAGCAGTTCTTC.

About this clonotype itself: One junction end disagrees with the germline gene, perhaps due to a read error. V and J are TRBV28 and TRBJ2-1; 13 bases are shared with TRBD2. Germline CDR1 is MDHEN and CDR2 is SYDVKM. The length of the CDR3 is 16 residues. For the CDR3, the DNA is TGTGTCAGCAGTCCGTGGACTAGCGGGAGTCAAGATGAGCAGTTCTTC. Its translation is CVSSPWTSGSQDEQFF.

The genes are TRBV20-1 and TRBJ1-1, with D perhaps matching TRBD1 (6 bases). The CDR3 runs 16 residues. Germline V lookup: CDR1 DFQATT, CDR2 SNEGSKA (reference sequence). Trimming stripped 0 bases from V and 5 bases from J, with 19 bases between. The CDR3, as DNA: TGCAGTGCTAGAGATCATGGTCCGGGGGCCGTGACTGAAGCTTTCTTT. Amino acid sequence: CSARDHGPGAVTEAFF.

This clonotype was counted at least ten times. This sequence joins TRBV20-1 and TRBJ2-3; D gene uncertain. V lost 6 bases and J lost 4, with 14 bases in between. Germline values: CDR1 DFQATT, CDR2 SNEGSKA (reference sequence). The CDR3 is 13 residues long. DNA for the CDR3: TGCAGTGCCAAACAGAGAACGGCAGATACGCAGTATTTT. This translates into CSAKQRTADTQYF.

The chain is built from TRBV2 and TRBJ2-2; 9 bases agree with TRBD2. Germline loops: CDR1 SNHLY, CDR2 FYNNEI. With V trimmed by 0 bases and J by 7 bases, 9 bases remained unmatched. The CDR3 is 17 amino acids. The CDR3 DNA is TGTGCCAGCAGTGAAGCGCAAGCGGGAGGACCAGGCGGGGAGCTGTTTTTT. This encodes CASSEAQAGGPGGELFF.

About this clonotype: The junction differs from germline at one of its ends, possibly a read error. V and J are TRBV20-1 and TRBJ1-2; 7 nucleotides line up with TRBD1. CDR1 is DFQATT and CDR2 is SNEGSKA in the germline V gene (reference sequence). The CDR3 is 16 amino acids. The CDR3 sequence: CSACPASRGFDYSYTF. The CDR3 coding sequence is TGCAGTGCCTGCCCAGCCTCCAGGGGGTTTGACTATAGCTACACCTTC.

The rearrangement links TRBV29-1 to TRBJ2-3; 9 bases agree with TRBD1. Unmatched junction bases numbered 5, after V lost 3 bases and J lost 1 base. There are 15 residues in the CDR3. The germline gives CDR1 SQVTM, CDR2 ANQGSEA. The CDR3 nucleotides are TGCAGCGTTGACCGGACAGGGGACGGCACAGATACGCAGTATTTT. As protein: CSVDRTGDGTDTQYF.

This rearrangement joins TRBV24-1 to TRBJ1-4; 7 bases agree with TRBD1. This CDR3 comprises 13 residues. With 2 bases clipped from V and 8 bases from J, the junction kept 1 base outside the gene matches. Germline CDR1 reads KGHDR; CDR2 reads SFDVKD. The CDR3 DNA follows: TGTGCCACCAGTGATTACAGGGGCGAAAAACTGTTTTTT. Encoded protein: CATSDYRGEKLFF.

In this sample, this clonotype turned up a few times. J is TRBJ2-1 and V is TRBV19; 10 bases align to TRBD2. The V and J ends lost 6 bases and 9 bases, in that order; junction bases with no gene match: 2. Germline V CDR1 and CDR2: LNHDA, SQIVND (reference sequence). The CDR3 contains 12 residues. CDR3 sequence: CASRKREGEQFF. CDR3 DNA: TGTGCCAGTAGAAAGCGGGAGGGTGAGCAGTTCTTC. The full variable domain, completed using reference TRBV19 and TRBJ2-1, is DGGITQSPKYLFRKEGQNVTLSCEQNLNHDAMYWYRQDPGQGLRLIYYSQIVNDFQKGDIAEGYSVSREKKESFPLTVTSAQKNPTAFYLCASRKREGEQFFGPGTRLTVL.

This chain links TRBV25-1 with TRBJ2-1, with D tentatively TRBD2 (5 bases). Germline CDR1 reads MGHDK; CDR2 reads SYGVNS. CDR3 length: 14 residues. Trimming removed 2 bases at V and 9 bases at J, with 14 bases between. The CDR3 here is CASSEGLPRVEQFF. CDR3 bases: TGTGCCAGCAGTGAAGGACTCCCACGCGTTGAGCAGTTCTTC.

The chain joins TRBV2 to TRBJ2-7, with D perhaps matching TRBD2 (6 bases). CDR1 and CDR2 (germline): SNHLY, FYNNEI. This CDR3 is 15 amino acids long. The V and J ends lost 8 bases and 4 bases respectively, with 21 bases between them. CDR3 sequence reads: CASRREPQPSYEQYF. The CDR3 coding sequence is TGTGCCAGCCGGAGGGAGCCCCAACCCTCTTACGAGCAGTACTTC. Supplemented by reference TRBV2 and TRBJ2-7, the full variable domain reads EPEVTQTPSHQVTQMGQEVILRCVPISNHLYFYWYRQILGQKVEFLVSFYNNEISEKSEIFDDQFSVERPDGSNFTLKIRSTKLEDSAMYFCASRREPQPSYEQYFGPGTRLTVT.

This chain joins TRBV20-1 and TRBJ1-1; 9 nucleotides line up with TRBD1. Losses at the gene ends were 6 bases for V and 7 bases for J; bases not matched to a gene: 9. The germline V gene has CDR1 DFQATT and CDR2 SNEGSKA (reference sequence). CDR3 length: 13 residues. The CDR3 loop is CSAKSGQGIEAFF. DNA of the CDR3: TGCAGTGCGAAGAGCGGACAGGGGATTGAAGCTTTCTTT.

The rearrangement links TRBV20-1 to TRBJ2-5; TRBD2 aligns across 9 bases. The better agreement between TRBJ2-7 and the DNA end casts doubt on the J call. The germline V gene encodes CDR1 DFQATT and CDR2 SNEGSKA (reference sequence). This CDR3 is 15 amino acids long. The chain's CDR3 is CSAQRGSGSNDEQYF. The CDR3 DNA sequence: TGCAGTGCCCAGCGCGGTAGCGGGAGCAATGACGAGCAGTACTTC.

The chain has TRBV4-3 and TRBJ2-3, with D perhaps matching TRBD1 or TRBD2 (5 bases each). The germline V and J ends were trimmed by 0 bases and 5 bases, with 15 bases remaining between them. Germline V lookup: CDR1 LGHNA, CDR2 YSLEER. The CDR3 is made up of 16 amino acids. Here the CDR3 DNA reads TGCGCCAGCAGCCAAGATGGGGTCCAGGGAGAAGATACGCAGTATTTT. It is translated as CASSQDGVQGEDTQYF.

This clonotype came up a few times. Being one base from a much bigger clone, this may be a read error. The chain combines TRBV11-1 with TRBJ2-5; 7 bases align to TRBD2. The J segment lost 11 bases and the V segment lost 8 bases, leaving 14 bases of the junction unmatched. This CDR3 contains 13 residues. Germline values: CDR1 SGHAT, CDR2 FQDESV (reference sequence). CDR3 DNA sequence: TGTGCCAGCTGGGGGGGGACCTACAATGAGCAGTACTTC. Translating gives CASWGGTYNEQYF.

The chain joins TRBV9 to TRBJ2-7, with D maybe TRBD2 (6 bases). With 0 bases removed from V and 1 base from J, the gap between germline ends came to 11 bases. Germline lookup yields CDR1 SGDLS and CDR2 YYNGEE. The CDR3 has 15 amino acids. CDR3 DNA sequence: TGTGCCAGCAGCGTAGGGGAGGACTATTCCTACGAGCAGTACTTC. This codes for CASSVGEDYSYEQYF. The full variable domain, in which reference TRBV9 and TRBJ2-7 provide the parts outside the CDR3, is DSGVTQTPKHLITATGQRVTLRCSPRSGDLSVYWYQQSLDQGLQFLIQYYNGEERAKGNILERFSAQQFPDLHSELNLSSLELGDSALYFCASSVGEDYSYEQYFGPGTRLTVT.

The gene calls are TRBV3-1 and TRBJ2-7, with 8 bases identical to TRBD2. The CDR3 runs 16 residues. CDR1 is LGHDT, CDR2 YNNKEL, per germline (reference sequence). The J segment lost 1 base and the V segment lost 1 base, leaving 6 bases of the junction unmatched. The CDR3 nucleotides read TGTGCCAGCAGCCAAGTCAGCGGGAGTCCTTCCTACGAGCAGTACTTC. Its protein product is CASSQVSGSPSYEQYF.

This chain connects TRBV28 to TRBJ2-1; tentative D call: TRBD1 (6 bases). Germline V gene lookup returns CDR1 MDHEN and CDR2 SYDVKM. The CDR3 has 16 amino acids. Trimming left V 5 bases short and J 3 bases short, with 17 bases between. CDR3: CASSPLRGTRYNEQFF. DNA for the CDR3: TGTGCCAGCAGTCCCCTCAGGGGCACCCGCTACAATGAGCAGTTCTTC.

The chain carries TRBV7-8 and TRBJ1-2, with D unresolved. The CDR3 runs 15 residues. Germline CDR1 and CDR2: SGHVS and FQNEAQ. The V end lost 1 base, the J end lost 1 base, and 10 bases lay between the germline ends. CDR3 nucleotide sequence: TGTGCCAGCAGCTTAGATCGGCACAATAACTATGGCTACACCTTC. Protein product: CASSLDRHNNYGYTF. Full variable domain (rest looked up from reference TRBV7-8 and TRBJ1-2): GAGVSQSPRYKVAKRGQDVALRCDPISGHVSLFWYQQALGQGPEFLTYFQNEAQLDKSGLPSDRFFAERPEGSVSTLKIQRTQQEDSAVYLCASSLDRHNNYGYTFGSGTRLTVV.

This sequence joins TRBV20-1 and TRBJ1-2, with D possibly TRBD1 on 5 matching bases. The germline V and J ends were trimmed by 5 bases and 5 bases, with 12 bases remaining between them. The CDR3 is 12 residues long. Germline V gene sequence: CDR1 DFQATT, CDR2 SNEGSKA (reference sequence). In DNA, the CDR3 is TGCAGTGCTCTCGTTGGGGGGTATGGCTACACCTTC. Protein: CSALVGGYGYTF.

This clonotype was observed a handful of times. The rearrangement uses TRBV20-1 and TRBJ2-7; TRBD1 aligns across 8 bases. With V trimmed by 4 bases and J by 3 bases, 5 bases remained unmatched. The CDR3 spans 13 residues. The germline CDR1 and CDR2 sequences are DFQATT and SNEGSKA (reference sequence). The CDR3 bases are TGCAGTGCTAATACAGGGGGGAGCTACGAGCAGTACTTC. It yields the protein CSANTGGSYEQYF.

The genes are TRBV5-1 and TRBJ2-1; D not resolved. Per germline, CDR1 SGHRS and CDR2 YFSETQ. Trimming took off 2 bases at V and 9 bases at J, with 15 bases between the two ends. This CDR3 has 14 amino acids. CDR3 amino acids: CASSLESRFGEQFF. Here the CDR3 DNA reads TGCGCCAGCAGCTTAGAGAGCAGGTTCGGTGAGCAGTTCTTC. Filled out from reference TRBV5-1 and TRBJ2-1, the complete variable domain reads KAGVTQTPRYLIKTRGQQVTLSCSPISGHRSVSWYQQTPGQGLQFLFEYFSETQRNKGNFPGRFSGRQFSNSRSEMNVSTLELGDSALYLCASSLESRFGEQFFGPGTRLTVL.

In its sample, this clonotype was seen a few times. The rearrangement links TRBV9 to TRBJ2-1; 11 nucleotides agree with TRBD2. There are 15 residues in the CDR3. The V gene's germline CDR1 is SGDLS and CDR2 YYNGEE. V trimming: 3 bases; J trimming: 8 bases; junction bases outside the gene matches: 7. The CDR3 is CASSATSGSLDEQFF. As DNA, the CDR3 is TGTGCCAGCAGCGCTACTAGCGGGAGCTTAGATGAGCAGTTCTTC.

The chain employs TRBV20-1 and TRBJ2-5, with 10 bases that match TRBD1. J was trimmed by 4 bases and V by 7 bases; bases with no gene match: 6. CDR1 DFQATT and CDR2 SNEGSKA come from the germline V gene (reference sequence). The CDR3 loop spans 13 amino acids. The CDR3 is CSGRQGARETQYF. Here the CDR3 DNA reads TGCAGTGGCCGACAGGGGGCGAGAGAGACCCAGTACTTC.

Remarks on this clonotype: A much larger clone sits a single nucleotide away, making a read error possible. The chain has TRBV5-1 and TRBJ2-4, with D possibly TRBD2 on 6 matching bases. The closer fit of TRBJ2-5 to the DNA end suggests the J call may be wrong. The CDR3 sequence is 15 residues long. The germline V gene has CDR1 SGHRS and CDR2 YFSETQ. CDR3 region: CASSLGLVGQETQYF. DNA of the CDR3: TGCGCCAGCAGCTTGGGACTAGTGGGACAAGAGACCCAGTACTTC.

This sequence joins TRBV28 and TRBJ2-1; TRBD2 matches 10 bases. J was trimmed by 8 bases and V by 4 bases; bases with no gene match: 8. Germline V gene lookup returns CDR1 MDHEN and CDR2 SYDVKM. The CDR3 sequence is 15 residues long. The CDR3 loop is CASSSLAGVMDEQFF. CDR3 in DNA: TGTGCCAGCAGTTCCCTAGCGGGAGTCATGGATGAGCAGTTCTTC.

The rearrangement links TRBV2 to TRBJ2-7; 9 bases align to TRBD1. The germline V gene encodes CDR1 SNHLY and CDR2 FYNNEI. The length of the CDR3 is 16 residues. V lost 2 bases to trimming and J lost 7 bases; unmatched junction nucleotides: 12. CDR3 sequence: CASSEFVTGGSREQYF. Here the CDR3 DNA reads TGTGCCAGCAGTGAATTTGTAACAGGGGGCTCCCGTGAGCAGTACTTC. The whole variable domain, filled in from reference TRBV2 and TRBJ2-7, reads EPEVTQTPSHQVTQMGQEVILRCVPISNHLYFYWYRQILGQKVEFLVSFYNNEISEKSEIFDDQFSVERPDGSNFTLKIRSTKLEDSAMYFCASSEFVTGGSREQYFGPGTRLTVT.

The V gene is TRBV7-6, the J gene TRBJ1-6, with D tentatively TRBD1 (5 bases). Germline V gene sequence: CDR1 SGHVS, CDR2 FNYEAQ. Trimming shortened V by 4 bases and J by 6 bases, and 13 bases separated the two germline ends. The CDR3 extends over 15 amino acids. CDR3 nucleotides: TGTGCCAGCAGCTCGGCGACTGGGGGTAATTCACCCCTCCACTTT. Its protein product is CASSSATGGNSPLHF.

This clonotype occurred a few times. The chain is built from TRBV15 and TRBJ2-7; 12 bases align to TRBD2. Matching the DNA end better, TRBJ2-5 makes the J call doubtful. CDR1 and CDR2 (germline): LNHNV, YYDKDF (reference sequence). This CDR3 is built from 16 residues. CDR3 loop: CATSRGLAGASETQYF. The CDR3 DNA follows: TGTGCCACCAGCAGAGGACTAGCGGGAGCTTCAGAGACCCAGTACTTC.